The 26 T cell receptor beta chains below were found in one sample sequenced in a study of OX40 agonist ivuxolimab in advanced cancers. Produced via immunoSEQ multiplex PCR; TCRdb's table is partial and in-frame only. The table shows about 69,000 clones, with 90% occurring only once. Specimen: CD4+ or CD8+ T cells sorted from blood, collected in a trial of the OX40 agonist ivuxolimab. These receptors came from an adult with an advanced solid tumor such as melanoma, head and neck, liver or kidney cancer.

The rearrangement uses TRBV18 and TRBJ1-1; TRBD1 is a possible D gene (6 bases). V was clipped by 5 bases and J by 1 base, with 20 bases between them. The germline V gene has CDR1 KGHSH and CDR2 LQKENI. The CDR3 extends over 17 amino acids. CDR3 in amino acids: CASSADFLRGTNTEAFF. CDR3 nucleotides: TGTGCCAGCTCAGCCGACTTCTTAAGGGGGACGAACACTGAAGCTTTCTTT.

The chain combines TRBV5-4 with TRBJ1-3; D uncertain. This CDR3 has 14 residues. Germline values: CDR1 SGHNT, CDR2 YYREEE (reference sequence). With 0 bases removed from V and 0 bases from J, the gap between germline ends came to 4 bases. This chain's CDR3 is CASSLVGSGNTIYF. CDR3 nucleotides: TGTGCCAGCAGCTTGGTAGGCTCTGGAAACACCATATATTTT.

This clone was counted a single time. The gene calls are TRBV19 and TRBJ2-7; D may be TRBD1 (6 bases). CDR3 size: 14 residues. Germline V lookup: CDR1 LNHDA, CDR2 SQIVND (reference sequence). Between the trimmed V and J ends, which lost 8 bases and 3 bases, there was a span of 17 bases. The CDR3 protein is CASSPRGSNYEQYF. The CDR3, as DNA: TGTGCCAGTTCCCCCAGGGGATCCAACTACGAGCAGTACTTC.

The rearrangement joins TRBV5-1 to TRBJ2-1; unclear D gene. The V end lost 0 bases, the J end lost 4 bases, and 8 bases lay between the germline ends. The V gene's germline CDR1 is SGHRS and CDR2 YFSETQ. This CDR3 spans 14 amino acids. The CDR3 protein is CASSLGVRYNEQFF. The CDR3 DNA reads as TGCGCCAGCAGCTTGGGTGTGAGATACAATGAGCAGTTCTTC.

The chain has TRBV18 and TRBJ2-4; 9 nucleotides match TRBD1. V lost 7 bases, J lost 7 bases, and 8 bases stayed unmatched. The CDR3 is 14 residues long. CDR1 and CDR2 (germline): KGHSH, LQKENI. CDR3 in amino acids: CASFQTGGSNIQYF. The CDR3 DNA sequence: TGTGCCAGCTTCCAGACAGGGGGTTCGAACATTCAGTACTTC.

The V call is TRBV28, the J call TRBJ2-7; TRBD1 aligns across 11 bases. Trimming took 8 bases from V and 6 from J; bases not matched to a gene: 3. CDR1 is MDHEN and CDR2 is SYDVKM in the germline V gene. CDR3 size: 12 residues. This CDR3 reads CASGDRGIEQYF. CDR3 coding DNA: TGTGCCAGCGGGGACAGGGGGATCGAGCAGTACTTC.

The J gene is TRBJ1-5, the V gene TRBV5-5, with a weak D call TRBD1 (5 bases). The length of the CDR3 is 15 residues. Trimming cost V 4 bases and J 6 bases, with 17 bases left between them. CDR1 is SGHKS, CDR2 YYEKEE, per germline (reference sequence). The CDR3 DNA sequence: TGTGCCAGCAGCGGGCGAGGGGACGGATCTCAGCCCCAGCATTTT. The encoded protein is CASSGRGDGSQPQHF.

The chain carries TRBV6-6 and TRBJ2-7, with 7 positions matching TRBD2. Germline CDR1 is MNHNY and CDR2 is SVGAGI (reference sequence). The CDR3 loop spans 15 amino acids. The V gene end was trimmed by 5 bases and the J gene end by 2 bases; junction bases not matched to a gene: 9. CDR3 nucleotides: TGTGCCAGCAGTCCCTTTGCTAGCGGTCCCTACGAGCAGTACTTC. Its translation is CASSPFASGPYEQYF.

This clone was detected only once. The chain combines TRBV25-1 with TRBJ2-5; maybe TRBD1 (5 bases). This CDR3 spans 13 amino acids. Trimming removed 5 bases at V and 5 bases at J, with 12 bases between. From germline, CDR1 is MGHDK and CDR2 SYGVNS. CDR3 nucleotide sequence: TGTGCCAGCAGTCTCCAGGGCCGGGAGACCCAGTACTTC. Translation gives CASSLQGRETQYF.

The count of this clone is one. The chain carries TRBV5-1 and TRBJ2-7; weak D call: TRBD2 (5 bases). The germline V gene has CDR1 SGHRS and CDR2 YFSETQ. V shed 1 base and J shed 3 bases, with 11 bases lying between them. The CDR3 spans 14 residues. The CDR3 loop is CASSLSSWSYEQYF. The CDR3 nucleotides are TGCGCCAGCAGCTTGTCTAGCTGGAGCTACGAGCAGTACTTC.

This chain links TRBV7-8 with TRBJ2-3; D not resolved. Per germline, CDR1 SGHVS and CDR2 FQNEAQ. Trimming stripped 5 bases from V and 4 bases from J, with 7 bases between. This CDR3 spans 12 amino acids. DNA for the CDR3: TGTGCCAGCAGCCCAGCCCCAGATACGCAGTATTTT. Protein: CASSPAPDTQYF.

The chain is built from TRBV9 and TRBJ2-5; perhaps TRBD2 as D (6 bases). Germline assignment: CDR1 SGDLS and CDR2 YYNGEE. The V and J ends lost 4 bases and 2 bases respectively, with 21 bases between them. There are 17 residues in the CDR3. Written as DNA, the CDR3 is TGTGCCAGCAGCCGCACGGGACTCACACTTCGGCAAGAGACCCAGTACTTC. As protein: CASSRTGLTLRQETQYF.

The chain uses TRBV28 and TRBJ1-5; the match to TRBD1 covers 7 bases. The CDR3 length is 15 residues. CDR1 MDHEN and CDR2 SYDVKM come from the germline V gene. Trimming at V came to 6 bases and at J to 3 bases, leaving 8 bases not matched to a gene. CDR3 DNA sequence: TGTGCCAGCAGAGAGACAGGGAGGGACAATCAGCCCCAGCATTTT. It encodes CASRETGRDNQPQHF.

This clone was recorded once. This chain uses TRBV5-1 with TRBJ2-2; D unresolved. This CDR3 contains 16 residues. Deletions cut 0 bases from V and 6 bases from J, with 15 bases between. Germline V gene sequence: CDR1 SGHRS, CDR2 YFSETQ. DNA of the CDR3: TGCGCCAGCAGCTTGGTTCCCAGCCCGGGCTCCGGGGAGCTGTTTTTT. Translation gives CASSLVPSPGSGELFF. Complete variable domain (other parts from reference TRBV5-1 and TRBJ2-2): KAGVTQTPRYLIKTRGQQVTLSCSPISGHRSVSWYQQTPGQGLQFLFEYFSETQRNKGNFPGRFSGRQFSNSRSEMNVSTLELGDSALYLCASSLVPSPGSGELFFGEGSRLTVL.

This chain uses TRBV7-9 with TRBJ2-3; D remains ambiguous. Trimming cost V 1 base and J 3 bases, with 5 bases left between them. The CDR3 is made up of 13 amino acids. Germline CDR1 is SEHNR and CDR2 is FQNEAQ (reference sequence). CDR3 sequence (DNA): TGTGCCAGCAGCTTAGTTCATACAGATACGCAGTATTTT. It encodes CASSLVHTDTQYF.

CDR3 sequence (DNA): TGCGCCAGCAGCCAAGACGGGGGGTCTGGCTACACCTTC. This encodes CASSQDGGSGYTF. The rearrangement links TRBV4-1 to TRBJ1-2, with D perhaps matching TRBD1 (5 bases). The V and J ends lost 0 bases and 7 bases respectively, with 9 bases between them. The CDR3 runs 13 residues. Per the germline V gene, CDR1 is MGHRA and CDR2 is YSYEKL.

CDR3 sequence (DNA): TGTGCCAGCAGCTTAAGGGAAGGGGGGGAGCAGTTCTTC. It encodes CASSLREGGEQFF. The chain has TRBV7-9 and TRBJ2-1; D may match TRBD1 or TRBD2 (6 bases each). CDR1 is SEHNR and CDR2 is FQNEAQ in the germline V gene (reference sequence). This CDR3 contains 13 residues. Trimming shortened V by 2 bases and J by 10 bases, and 12 bases separated the two germline ends.

This rearrangement joins TRBV6-1 to TRBJ1-2; D unresolved. The CDR3 contains 14 residues. The V gene's germline CDR1 is MNHNS and CDR2 SASEGT. V lost 1 base, J lost 4 bases, and 10 bases lay in between. The CDR3: CASSEGSGIYGYTF. The CDR3 nucleotides are TGTGCCAGCAGTGAAGGAAGCGGTATCTATGGCTACACCTTC.

The gene calls are TRBV23-1 and TRBJ2-7; 16 nucleotides align to TRBD2. TRBV23-1 is treated as an ORF (open reading frame) with a function not yet certain. J lost 1 base, V lost 4 bases, and 13 bases had no gene match. The CDR3 totals 20 residues. As DNA, the CDR3 is TGCGCCAGCAGTCCCCTTGGGACCGGGACTAGCGGGAGGGGTTCCTACGAGCAGTACTTC. Its translation: CASSPLGTGTSGRGSYEQYF.

V is TRBV28 and J is TRBJ1-2, with 8 bases that match TRBD1. The CDR3 length is 18 residues. Germline V gives CDR1 MDHEN, CDR2 SYDVKM. V trimming: 6 bases; J trimming: 3 bases; junction bases outside the gene matches: 18. CDR3 in amino acids: CASSRRYERTGTDYGYTF. The CDR3 DNA sequence: TGTGCCAGCAGCCGCCGATATGAGAGGACAGGGACGGACTATGGCTACACCTTC.

The CDR3: CASSFGETQYF. CDR3 sequence (DNA): TGCGCCAGCAGTTTTGGAGAGACCCAGTACTTC. V is TRBV5-1 and J is TRBJ2-5; D is ambiguous. CDR3 length: 11 amino acids. Germline V gene lookup returns CDR1 SGHRS and CDR2 YFSETQ. Deletions cut 5 bases from V and 4 bases from J, with 6 bases between.

V usage is TRBV7-2 and J usage is TRBJ2-5; either TRBD1 or TRBD2 may fit D (6 bases each). Germline-derived CDR1 and CDR2 are SGHTA and FQGNSA. V dropped 2 bases and J dropped 0 bases, with 13 bases sitting between them. CDR3 size: 16 residues. The CDR3 nucleotides are TGTGCCAGCAGCTTATTCGGGGGCCAGTACCAAGAGACCCAGTACTTC. Encoded protein: CASSLFGGQYQETQYF.

This clone was found a few times. This chain joins TRBV7-2 and TRBJ1-2, with D unclear. V shed 5 bases and J shed 2 bases, with 9 bases lying between them. The CDR3 spans 13 residues. Germline V gene sequence: CDR1 SGHTA, CDR2 FQGNSA. CDR3 region: CASSQDGNYGYTF. The DNA of the CDR3 is TGTGCCAGCAGCCAGGACGGCAACTATGGCTACACCTTC.

The gene calls are TRBV9 and TRBJ2-7; tentative D call: TRBD2 (7 bases). This CDR3 comprises 15 residues. Germline-derived CDR1 and CDR2 are SGDLS and YYNGEE. V lost 0 bases to trimming and J lost 9 bases, with 19 bases between them. Here the CDR3 reads CASSVGPAGQAWQYF. The CDR3, as DNA: TGTGCCAGCAGCGTAGGGCCAGCGGGACAAGCGTGGCAGTACTTC.

This clone occurred once. The chain uses TRBV14 and TRBJ2-2; 9 bases match TRBD2. The junction had 7 bases not matched to a gene; V was cut back by 0 bases and J by 5 bases. Germline V gene data show CDR1 as SGHDN and CDR2 as FVKESK. The CDR3 is made up of 17 amino acids. The CDR3 region is CASSQDILAGRTGELFF. In DNA, the CDR3 is TGTGCCAGCAGCCAAGACATCCTAGCGGGAAGGACCGGGGAGCTGTTTTTT. The full variable domain, completed using reference TRBV14 and TRBJ2-2, is EAGVTQFPSHSVIEKGQTVTLRCDPISGHDNLYWYRRVMGKEIKFLLHFVKESKQDESGMPNNRFLAERTGGTYSTLKVQPAELEDSGVYFCASSQDILAGRTGELFFGEGSRLTVL.

The chain uses TRBV28 and TRBJ2-7; 9 nucleotides align to TRBD2. Germline loops: CDR1 MDHEN, CDR2 SYDVKM. V shed 5 bases and J 6 bases; nucleotides not matched to a gene: 2. CDR3 size: 12 residues. The CDR3 bases are TGTGCCAGCAGTAGCGGGAGGCGCGAGCAGTACTTC. Translated, it gives CASSSGRREQYF.